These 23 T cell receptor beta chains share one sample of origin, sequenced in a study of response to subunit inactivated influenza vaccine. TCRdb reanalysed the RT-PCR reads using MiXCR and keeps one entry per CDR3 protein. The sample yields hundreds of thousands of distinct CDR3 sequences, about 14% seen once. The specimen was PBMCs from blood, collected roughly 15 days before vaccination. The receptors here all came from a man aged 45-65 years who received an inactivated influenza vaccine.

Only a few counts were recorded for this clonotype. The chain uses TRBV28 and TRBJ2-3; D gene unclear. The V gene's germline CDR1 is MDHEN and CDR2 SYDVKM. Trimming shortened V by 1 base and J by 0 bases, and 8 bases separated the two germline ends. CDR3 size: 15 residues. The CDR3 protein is CASSLYISSTDTQYF. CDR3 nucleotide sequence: TGTGCCAGCAGTTTATACATATCTAGCACAGATACGCAGTATTTT.

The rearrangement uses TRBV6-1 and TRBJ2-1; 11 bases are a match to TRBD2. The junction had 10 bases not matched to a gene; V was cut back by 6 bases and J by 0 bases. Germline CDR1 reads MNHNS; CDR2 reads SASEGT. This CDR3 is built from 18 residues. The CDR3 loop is CASSHGTSGILSYNEQFF. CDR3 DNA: TGTGCCAGCAGCCACGGGACTAGCGGTATTCTCTCCTACAATGAGCAGTTCTTC.

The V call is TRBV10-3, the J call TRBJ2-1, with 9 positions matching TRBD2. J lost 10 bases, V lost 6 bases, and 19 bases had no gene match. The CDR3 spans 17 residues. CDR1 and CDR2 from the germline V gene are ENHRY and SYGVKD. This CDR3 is CAISDISIAGDIDEQFF. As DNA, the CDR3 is TGTGCCATCAGCGATATTTCGATAGCGGGAGATATTGACGAGCAGTTCTTC.

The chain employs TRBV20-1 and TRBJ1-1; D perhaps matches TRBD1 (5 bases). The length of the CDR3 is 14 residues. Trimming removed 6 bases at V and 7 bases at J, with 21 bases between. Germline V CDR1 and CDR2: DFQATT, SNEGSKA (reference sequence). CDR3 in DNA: TGCAGTGCCGCCGGGGGAGGGGCAGCGATTGAAGCTTTCTTT. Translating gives CSAAGGGAAIEAFF.

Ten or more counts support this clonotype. DNA of the CDR3: TGTGCCAGCACACCACGGACGGGATCTTCACCCCTCCACTTT. Its protein is CASTPRTGSSPLHF. The V call is TRBV12-3 or TRBV12-4, the J call TRBJ1-6; unclear D gene. The CDR3 is made up of 14 amino acids. V was pared by 7 bases and J by 9 bases, with 16 bases between.

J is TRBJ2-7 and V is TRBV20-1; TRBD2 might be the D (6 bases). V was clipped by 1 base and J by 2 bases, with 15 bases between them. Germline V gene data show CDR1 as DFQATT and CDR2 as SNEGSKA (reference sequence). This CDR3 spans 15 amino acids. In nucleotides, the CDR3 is TGCAGTGCTAGAGGCTCGCCGGGACTTACCTACGAGCAGTACTTC. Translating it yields CSARGSPGLTYEQYF.

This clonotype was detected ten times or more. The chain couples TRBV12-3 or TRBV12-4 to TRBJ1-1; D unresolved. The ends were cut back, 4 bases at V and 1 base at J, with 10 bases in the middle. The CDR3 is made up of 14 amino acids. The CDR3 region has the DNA TGTGCCAGCAGTTCCCTTTGGGGGAACACTGAAGCTTTCTTT. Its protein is CASSSLWGNTEAFF.

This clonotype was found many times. The CDR3: CASTPAPSSYNEQFF. CDR3 sequence (DNA): TGTGCCAGCACCCCAGCCCCAAGCTCCTACAATGAGCAGTTCTTC. V is TRBV5-6 and J is TRBJ2-1; D remains unclear. V lost 6 bases, J lost 0 bases, and 13 bases lay in between. The germline gives CDR1 SGHDT, CDR2 YYEEEE. This CDR3 has 15 amino acids.

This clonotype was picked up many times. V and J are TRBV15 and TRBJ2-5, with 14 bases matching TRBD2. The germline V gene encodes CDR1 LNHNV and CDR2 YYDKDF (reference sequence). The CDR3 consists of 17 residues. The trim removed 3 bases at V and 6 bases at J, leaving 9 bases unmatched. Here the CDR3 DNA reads TGTGCCACCAGCAGTACCGGGACTAGCGGGAGCAGGCAGACCCAGTACTTC. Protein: CATSSTGTSGSRQTQYF.

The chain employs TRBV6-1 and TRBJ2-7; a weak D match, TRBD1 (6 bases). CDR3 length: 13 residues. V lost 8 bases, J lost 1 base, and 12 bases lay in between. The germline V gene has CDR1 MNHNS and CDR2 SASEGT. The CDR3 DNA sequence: TGTGCCAGCCTTAAAACAGGGTCCTACGAGCAGTACTTC. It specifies CASLKTGSYEQYF.

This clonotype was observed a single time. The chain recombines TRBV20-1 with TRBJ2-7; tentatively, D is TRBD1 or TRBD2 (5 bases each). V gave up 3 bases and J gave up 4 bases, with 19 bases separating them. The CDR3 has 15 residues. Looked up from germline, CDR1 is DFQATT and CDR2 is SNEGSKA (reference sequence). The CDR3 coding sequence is TGCAGTGCTAGTATACCCGGGACGCCGTTGTACGAGCAGTACTTC. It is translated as CSASIPGTPLYEQYF.

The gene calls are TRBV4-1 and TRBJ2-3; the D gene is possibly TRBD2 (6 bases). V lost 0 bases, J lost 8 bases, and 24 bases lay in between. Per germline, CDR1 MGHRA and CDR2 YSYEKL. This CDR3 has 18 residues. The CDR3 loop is CASSQEGRLVGPSVTQYF. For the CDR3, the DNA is TGCGCCAGCAGCCAAGAAGGCCGACTAGTGGGGCCGTCAGTTACGCAGTATTTT.

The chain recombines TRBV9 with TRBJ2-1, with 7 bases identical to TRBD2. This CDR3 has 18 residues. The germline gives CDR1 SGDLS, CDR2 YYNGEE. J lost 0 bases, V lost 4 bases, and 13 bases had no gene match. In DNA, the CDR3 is TGTGCCAGCAGCCCTGCGGGGGTTAGCGGAGTCTCCTACAATGAGCAGTTCTTC. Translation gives CASSPAGVSGVSYNEQFF.

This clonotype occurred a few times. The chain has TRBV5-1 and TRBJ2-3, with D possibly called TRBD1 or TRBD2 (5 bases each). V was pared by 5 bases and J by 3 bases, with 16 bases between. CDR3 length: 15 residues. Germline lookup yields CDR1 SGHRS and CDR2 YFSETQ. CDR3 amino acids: CASRVGGAWTDTQYF. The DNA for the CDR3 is TGCGCCAGCAGAGTTGGGGGAGCGTGGACAGATACGCAGTATTTT.

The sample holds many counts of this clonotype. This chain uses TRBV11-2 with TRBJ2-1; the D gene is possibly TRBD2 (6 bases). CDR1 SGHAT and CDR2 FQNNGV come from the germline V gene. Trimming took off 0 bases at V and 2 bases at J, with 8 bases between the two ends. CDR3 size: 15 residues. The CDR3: CASSLDGLPYNEQFF. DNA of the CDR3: TGTGCCAGCAGCTTAGACGGACTACCCTACAATGAGCAGTTCTTC. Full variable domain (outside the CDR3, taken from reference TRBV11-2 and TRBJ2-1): EAGVAQSPRYKIIEKRQSVAFWCNPISGHATLYWYQQILGQGPKLLIQFQNNGVVDDSQLPKDRFSAERLKGVDSTLKIQPAKLEDSAVYLCASSLDGLPYNEQFFGPGTRLTVL.

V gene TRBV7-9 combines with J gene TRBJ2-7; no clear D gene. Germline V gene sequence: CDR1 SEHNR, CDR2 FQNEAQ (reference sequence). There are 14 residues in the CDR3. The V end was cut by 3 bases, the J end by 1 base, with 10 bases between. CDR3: CASSFHTDSYEQYF. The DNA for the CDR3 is TGTGCCAGCAGCTTTCATACAGATTCCTACGAGCAGTACTTC. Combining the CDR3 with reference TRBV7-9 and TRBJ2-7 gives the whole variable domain DTGVSQNPRHKITKRGQNVTFRCDPISEHNRLYWYRQTLGQGPEFLTYFQNEAQLEKSRLLSDRFSAERPKGSFSTLEIQRTEQGDSAMYLCASSFHTDSYEQYFGPGTRLTVT.

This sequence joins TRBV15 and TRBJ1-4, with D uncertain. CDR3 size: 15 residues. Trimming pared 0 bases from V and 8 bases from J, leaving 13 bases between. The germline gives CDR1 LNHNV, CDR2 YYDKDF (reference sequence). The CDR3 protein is CATSRDGASGEKLFF. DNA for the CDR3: TGTGCCACCAGCAGAGACGGAGCTTCTGGGGAAAAACTGTTTTTT.

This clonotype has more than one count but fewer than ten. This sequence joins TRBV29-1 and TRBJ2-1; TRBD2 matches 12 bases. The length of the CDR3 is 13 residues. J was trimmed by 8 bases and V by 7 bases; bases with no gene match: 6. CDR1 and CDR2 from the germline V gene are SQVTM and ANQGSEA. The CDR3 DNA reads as TGCAGCGCTAAGACTAGCGGGAGTTATGAGCAGTTCTTC. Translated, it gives CSAKTSGSYEQFF.

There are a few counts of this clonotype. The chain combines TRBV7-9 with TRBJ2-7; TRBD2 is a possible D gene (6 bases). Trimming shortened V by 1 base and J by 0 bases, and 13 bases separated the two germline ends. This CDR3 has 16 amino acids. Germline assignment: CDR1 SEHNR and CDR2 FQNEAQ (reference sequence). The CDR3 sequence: CASSLVRPGLSYEQYF. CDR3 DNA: TGTGCCAGCAGCTTAGTAAGGCCGGGACTCTCCTACGAGCAGTACTTC.

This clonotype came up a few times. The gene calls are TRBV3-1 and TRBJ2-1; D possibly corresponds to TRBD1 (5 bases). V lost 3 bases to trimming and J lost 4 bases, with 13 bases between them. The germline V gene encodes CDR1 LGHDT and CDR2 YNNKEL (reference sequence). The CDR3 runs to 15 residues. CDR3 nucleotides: TGTGCCAGCAGCCACCCAGGGTTCGCATACAATGAGCAGTTCTTC. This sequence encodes CASSHPGFAYNEQFF.

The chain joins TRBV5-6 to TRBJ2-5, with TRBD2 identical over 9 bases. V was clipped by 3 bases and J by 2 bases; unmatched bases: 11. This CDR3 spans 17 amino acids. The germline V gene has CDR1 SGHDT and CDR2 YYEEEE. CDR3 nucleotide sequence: TGTGCCAGCAGCTGGGGCCTAGCGGGGCTCCCTCAAGAGACCCAGTACTTC. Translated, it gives CASSWGLAGLPQETQYF.

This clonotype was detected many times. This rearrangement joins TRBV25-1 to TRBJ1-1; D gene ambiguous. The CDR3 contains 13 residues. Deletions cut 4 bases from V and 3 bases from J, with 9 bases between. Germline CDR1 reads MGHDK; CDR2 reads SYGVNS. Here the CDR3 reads CASSVGSHTEAFF. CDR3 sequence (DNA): TGTGCCAGCAGTGTAGGTTCCCACACTGAAGCTTTCTTT.

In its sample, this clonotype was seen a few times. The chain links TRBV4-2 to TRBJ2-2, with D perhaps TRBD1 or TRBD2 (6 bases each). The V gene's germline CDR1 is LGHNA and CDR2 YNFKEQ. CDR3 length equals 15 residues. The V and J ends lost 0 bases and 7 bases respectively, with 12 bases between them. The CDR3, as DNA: TGTGCCAGCAGCCAAGATCTGGGGGGCGACGGGGAGCTGTTTTTT. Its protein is CASSQDLGGDGELFF.